Included here is one T cell receptor beta chain sequence, with context. The antigen is undetermined. The CDR3 consists of 14 residues. Germline V gives CDR1 MNHEY, CDR2 SMNVEV (reference sequence). TCRdb reprocessed the 5' RACE reads; each CDR3 protein has one entry and no DNA is given. The table for this sample gives roughly 420,000 distinct CDR3 sequences. The data derive from a study of T cells expressing NK-cell markers. About the research overall: The authors sequenced eight donors, of whom seven were HCMV-seropositive and one was seronegative.

Overall study findings and caveats: Whether expanded NKG2C+ T cell clones recognized HCMV stayed uncertain. Several donors likewise had their CD3+CD56-NKG2C+ fraction led by these clonotypes.

The rearrangement uses TRBV27 and TRBJ2-7; TCRdb gives TRBD2 as the D gene, but with no DNA this cannot be confirmed. This receptor was identified in a woman aged 18-70 years in good health. The material sequenced was blood T cells: a sorted CD56 or NKG2C T cell subset, CD4+ or CD8+ T cells, or bulk PBMC T cells (not recorded which). The chain's CDR3 is CASSSGTSTYEQYF.